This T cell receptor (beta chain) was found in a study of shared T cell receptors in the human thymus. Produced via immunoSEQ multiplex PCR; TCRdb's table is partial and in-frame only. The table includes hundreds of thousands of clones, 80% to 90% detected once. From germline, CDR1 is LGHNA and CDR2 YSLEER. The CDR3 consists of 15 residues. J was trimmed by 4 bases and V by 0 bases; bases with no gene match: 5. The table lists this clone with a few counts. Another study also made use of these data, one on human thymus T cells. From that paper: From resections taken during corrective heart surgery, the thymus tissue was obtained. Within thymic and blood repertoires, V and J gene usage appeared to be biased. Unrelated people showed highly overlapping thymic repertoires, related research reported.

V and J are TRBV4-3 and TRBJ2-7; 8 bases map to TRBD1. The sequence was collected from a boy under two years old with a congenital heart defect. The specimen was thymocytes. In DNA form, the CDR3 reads TGCGCCAGCAGCCAAGACTGGGACAGGTCATACGAGCAGTACTTC. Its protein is CASSQDWDRSYEQYF.